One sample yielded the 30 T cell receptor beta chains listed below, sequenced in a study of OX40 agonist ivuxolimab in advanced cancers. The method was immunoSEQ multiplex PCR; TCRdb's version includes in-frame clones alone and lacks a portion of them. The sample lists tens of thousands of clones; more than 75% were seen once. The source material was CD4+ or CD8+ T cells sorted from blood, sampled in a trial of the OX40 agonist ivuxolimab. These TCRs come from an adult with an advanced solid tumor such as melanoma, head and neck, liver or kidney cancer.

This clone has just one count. This chain's CDR3 is CASSLSTSGGGYNEQFF. Written as DNA, the CDR3 is TGTGCCAGCAGTTTATCGACTAGCGGCGGAGGGTACAATGAGCAGTTCTTC. The chain carries TRBV27 and TRBJ2-1, with 9 bases lining up with TRBD2. Germline trimming cut 0 bases from V and 4 bases from J; bases unmatched to any gene: 7. In germline, CDR1 is MNHEY, CDR2 SMNVEV (reference sequence). This CDR3 region has 17 residues.

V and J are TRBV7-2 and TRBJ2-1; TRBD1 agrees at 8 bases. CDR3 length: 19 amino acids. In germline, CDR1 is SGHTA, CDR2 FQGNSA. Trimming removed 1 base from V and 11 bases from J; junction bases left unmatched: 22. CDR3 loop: CASSLGHPTGTGLFAQQFF. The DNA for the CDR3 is TGTGCCAGCAGCTTAGGTCATCCGACGGGGACAGGTCTTTTCGCCCAGCAGTTCTTC.

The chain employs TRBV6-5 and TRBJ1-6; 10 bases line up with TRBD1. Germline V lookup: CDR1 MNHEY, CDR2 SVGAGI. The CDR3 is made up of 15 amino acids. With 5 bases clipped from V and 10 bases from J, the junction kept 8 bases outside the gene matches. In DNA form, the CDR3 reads TGTGCCAGCAGTGTCTCCGGGACAGGGGAATCACCCCTCCACTTT. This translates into CASSVSGTGESPLHF.

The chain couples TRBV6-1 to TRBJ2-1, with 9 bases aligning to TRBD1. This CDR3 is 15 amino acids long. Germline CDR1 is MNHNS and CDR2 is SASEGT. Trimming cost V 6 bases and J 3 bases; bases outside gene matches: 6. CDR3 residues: CASSVRDRDYNEQFF. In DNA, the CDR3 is TGTGCCAGCAGCGTCCGGGACAGGGACTACAATGAGCAGTTCTTC.

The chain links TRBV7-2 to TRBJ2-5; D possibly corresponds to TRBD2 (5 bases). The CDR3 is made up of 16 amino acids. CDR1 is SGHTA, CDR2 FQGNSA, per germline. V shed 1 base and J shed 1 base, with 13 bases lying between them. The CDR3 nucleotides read TGTGCCAGCAGCTTAGTTCCTAGGCGGGCCCAAGAGACCCAGTACTTC. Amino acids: CASSLVPRRAQETQYF.

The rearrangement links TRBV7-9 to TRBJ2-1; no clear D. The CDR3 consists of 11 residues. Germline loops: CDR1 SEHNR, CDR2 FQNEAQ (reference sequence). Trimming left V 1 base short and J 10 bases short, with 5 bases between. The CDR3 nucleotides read TGTGCCAGCAGCTTAGGTGGGGAGCAGTTCTTC. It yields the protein CASSLGGEQFF.

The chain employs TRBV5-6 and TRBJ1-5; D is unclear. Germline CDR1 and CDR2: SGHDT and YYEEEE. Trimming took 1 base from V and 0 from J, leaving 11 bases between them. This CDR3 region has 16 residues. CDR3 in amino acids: CASSLFGLLSNQPQHF. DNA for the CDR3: TGTGCCAGCAGCTTGTTTGGCCTTCTTAGCAATCAGCCCCAGCATTTT.

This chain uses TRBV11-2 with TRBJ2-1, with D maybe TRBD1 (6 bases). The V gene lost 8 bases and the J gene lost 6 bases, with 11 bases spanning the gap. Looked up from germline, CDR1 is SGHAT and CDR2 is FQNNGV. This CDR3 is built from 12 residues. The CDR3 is CASAVDSNEQFF. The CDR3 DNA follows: TGTGCCAGCGCCGTGGACAGCAATGAGCAGTTCTTC.

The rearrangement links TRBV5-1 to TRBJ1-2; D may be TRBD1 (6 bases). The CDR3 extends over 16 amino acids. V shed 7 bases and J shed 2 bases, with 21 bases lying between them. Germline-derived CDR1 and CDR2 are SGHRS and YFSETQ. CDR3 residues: CASFFSPGEGNYGYTF. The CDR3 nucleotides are TGCGCCAGCTTCTTTTCTCCAGGGGAGGGAAACTATGGCTACACCTTC.

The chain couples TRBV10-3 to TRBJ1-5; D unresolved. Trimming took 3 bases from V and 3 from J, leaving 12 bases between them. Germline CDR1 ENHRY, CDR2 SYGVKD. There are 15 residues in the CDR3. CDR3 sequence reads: CAISEYEALNQPQHF. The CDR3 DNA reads TGTGCCATCAGTGAATATGAGGCCCTCAATCAGCCCCAGCATTTT.

CDR3 nucleotide sequence: TGTGCCACCAGCAGCGGATGGGACCGCTCCTCCTACGAGCAGTACTTC. Its protein is CATSSGWDRSSYEQYF. V usage is TRBV15 and J usage is TRBJ2-7; the D call may be TRBD1 or TRBD2 (5 bases each). Germline assignment: CDR1 LNHNV and CDR2 YYDKDF (reference sequence). The CDR3 contains 16 residues. With 3 bases removed from V and 0 bases from J, the gap between germline ends came to 15 bases. The entire variable domain, with the rest obtained from reference TRBV15 and TRBJ2-7, is as follows: DAMVIQNPRYQVTQFGKPVTLSCSQTLNHNVMYWYQQKSSQAPKLLFHYYDKDFNNEADTPDNFQSRRPNTSFCFLDIRSPGLGDTAMYLCATSSGWDRSSYEQYFGPGTRLTVT.

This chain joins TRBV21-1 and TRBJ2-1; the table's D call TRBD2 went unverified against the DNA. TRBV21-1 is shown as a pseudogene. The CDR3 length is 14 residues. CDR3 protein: CASSKRGAHNEQFF. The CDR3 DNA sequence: TGTGCCAGCAGCAAGCGGGGGGCTCACAATGAGCAGTTCTTC.

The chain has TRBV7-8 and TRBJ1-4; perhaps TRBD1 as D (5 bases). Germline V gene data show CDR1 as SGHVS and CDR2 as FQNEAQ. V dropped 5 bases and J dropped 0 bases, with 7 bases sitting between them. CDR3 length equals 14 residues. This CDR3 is CASSKTATNEKLFF. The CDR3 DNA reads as TGTGCCAGCAGCAAGACAGCAACTAATGAAAAACTGTTTTTT.

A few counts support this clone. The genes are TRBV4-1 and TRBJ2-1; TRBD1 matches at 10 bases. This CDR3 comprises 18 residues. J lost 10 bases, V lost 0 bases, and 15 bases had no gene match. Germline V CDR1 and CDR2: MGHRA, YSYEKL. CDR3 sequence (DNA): TGCGCCAGCAGCCAAGATAGGTGGTTGGACAGGGGGTATGGAGAGCAGTTCTTC. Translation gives CASSQDRWLDRGYGEQFF.

This chain's CDR3 is CASSYSPTVNYGYTF. The CDR3 bases are TGTGCCAGCAGTTACTCCCCGACAGTAAACTATGGCTACACCTTC. The chain has TRBV6-5 and TRBJ1-2; the D gene is possibly TRBD1 (5 bases). The CDR3 runs 15 residues. Between the trimmed V and J ends, which lost 0 bases and 2 bases, there was a span of 10 bases. The germline V gene encodes CDR1 MNHEY and CDR2 SVGAGI.

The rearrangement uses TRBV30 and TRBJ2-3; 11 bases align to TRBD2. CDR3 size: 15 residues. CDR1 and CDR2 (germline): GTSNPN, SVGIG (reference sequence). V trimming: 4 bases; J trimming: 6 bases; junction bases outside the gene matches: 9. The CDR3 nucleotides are TGTGCCTGGAACACCGGGACTAGCGGATGGGATACGCAGTATTTT. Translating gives CAWNTGTSGWDTQYF.

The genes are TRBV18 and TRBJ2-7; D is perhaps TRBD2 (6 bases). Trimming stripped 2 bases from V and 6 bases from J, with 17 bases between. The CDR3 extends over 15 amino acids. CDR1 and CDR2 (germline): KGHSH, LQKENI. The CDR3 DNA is TGTGCCAGCTCACCAAACTCGCGGGAACTGGGCGAGCAGTACTTC. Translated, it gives CASSPNSRELGEQYF.

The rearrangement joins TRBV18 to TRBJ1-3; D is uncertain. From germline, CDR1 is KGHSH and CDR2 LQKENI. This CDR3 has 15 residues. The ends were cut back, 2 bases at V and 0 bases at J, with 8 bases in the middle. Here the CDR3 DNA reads TGTGCCAGCTCACCAGGGTCAGACTCTGGAAACACCATATATTTT. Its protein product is CASSPGSDSGNTIYF.

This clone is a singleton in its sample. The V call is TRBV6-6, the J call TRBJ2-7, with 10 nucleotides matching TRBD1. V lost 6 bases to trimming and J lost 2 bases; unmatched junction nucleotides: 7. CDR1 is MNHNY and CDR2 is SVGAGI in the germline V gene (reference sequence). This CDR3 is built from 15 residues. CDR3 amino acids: CASRGGTGATYEQYF. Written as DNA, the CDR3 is TGTGCCAGCAGGGGAGGGACAGGGGCAACCTACGAGCAGTACTTC.

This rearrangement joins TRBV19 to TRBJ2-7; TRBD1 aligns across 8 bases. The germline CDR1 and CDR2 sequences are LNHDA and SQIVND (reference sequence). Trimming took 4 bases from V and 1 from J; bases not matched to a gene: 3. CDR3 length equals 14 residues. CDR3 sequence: CASSRTGPSYEQYF. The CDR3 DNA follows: TGTGCCAGTAGTAGGACAGGGCCGTCCTACGAGCAGTACTTC.

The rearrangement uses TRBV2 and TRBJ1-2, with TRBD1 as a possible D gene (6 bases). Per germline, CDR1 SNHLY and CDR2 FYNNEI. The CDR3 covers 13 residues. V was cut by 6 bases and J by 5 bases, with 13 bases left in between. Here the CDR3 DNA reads TGTGCCAGCAGAGCCGGGACAACGTATGGCTACACCTTC. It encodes CASRAGTTYGYTF.

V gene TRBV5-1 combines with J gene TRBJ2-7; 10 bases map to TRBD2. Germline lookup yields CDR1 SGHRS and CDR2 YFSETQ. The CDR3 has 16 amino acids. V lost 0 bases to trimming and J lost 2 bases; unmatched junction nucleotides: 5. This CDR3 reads CASSLGGTSVAYEQYF. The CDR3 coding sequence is TGCGCCAGCAGCTTGGGTGGGACTAGCGTGGCCTACGAGCAGTACTTC. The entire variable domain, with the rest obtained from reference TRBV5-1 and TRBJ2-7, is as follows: KAGVTQTPRYLIKTRGQQVTLSCSPISGHRSVSWYQQTPGQGLQFLFEYFSETQRNKGNFPGRFSGRQFSNSRSEMNVSTLELGDSALYLCASSLGGTSVAYEQYFGPGTRLTVT.

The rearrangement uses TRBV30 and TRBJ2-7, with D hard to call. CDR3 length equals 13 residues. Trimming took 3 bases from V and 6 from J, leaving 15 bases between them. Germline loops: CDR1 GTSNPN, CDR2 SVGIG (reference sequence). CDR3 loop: CAWSVQLFSEQYF. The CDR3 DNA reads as TGTGCCTGGAGCGTTCAGCTTTTCAGCGAGCAGTACTTC.

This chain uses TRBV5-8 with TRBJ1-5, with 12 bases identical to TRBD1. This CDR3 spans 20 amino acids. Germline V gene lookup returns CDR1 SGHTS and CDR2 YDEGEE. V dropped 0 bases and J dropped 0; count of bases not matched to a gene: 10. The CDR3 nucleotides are TGTGCCAGCAGCTTGGTTGTGGGACAGGGGGCTTTTTTTAGCAATCAGCCCCAGCATTTT. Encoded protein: CASSLVVGQGAFFSNQPQHF.

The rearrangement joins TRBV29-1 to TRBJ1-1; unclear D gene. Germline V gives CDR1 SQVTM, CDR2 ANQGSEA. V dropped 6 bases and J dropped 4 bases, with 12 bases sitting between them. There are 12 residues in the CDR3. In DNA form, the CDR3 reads TGCAGCGTCGTTAAATGGTCCACTGAAGCTTTCTTT. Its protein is CSVVKWSTEAFF.

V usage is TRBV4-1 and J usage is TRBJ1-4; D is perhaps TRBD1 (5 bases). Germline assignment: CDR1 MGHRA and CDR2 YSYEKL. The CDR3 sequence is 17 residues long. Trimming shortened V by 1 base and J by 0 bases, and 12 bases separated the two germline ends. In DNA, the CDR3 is TGCGCCAGCAGCCAAGTTTTGCAGGGTGCAACTAATGAAAAACTGTTTTTT. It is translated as CASSQVLQGATNEKLFF.

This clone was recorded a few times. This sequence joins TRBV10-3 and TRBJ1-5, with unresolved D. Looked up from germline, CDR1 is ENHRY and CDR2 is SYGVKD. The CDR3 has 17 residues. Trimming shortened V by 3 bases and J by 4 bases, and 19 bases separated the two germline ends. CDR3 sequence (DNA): TGTGCCATCAGTGATCTCCCGGACGGGAGCACTAATCAGCCCCAGCATTTT. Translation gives CAISDLPDGSTNQPQHF.

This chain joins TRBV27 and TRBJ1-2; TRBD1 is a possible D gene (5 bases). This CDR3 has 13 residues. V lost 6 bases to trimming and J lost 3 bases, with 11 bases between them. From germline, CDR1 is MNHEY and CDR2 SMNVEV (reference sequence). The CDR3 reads CASSPQGDYGYTF. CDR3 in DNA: TGTGCCAGCAGCCCTCAGGGCGACTATGGCTACACCTTC.

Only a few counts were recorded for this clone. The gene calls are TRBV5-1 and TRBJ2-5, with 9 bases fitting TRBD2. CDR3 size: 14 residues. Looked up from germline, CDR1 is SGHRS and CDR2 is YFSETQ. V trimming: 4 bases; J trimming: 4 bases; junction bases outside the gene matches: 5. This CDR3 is CASSLSGGPETQYF. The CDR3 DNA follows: TGCGCCAGCAGCCTTAGCGGGGGACCAGAGACCCAGTACTTC.

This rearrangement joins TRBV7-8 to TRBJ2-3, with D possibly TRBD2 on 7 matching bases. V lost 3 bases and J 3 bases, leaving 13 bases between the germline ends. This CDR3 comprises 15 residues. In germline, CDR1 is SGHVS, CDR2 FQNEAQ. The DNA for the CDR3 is TGTGCCAGCAGCTTGAGGGGGGGAGGGACAGATACGCAGTATTTT. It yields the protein CASSLRGGGTDTQYF.